This is a list of T cell receptor beta chains from one sample in a study of cytomegalovirus exposure and HLA in healthy donors. The data were produced by immunoSEQ multiplex PCR, yet TCRdb's version contains in-frame clones alone and is incomplete. The sample records about 170,000 clones, 80% being singletons. Sequenced input: PBMCs. These receptors came from a woman between 50 and 59 years old in good health and CMV-seropositive. Each CDR3 is given with its conserved first and last residue. Fields, in order: clone size, D gene, V gene, J gene, CDR3 DNA, CDR3 protein. A D gene is named only where the DNA matches it firmly. A row's size may be missing; if present it is once, few, many or a size class.

clone_size: NA
d_call: NA
v_call: TRBV13
j_call: TRBJ1-1
cdr3_nt: TGTGCCAGCAGCTTAAGGGGGTGGAACACTGAAGCTTTCTTT
cdr3_aa: CASSLRGWNTEAFF

clone_size: NA
d_call: TRBD1
v_call: TRBV19
j_call: TRBJ1-5
cdr3_nt: TGTGCCAGTAGTATAGCGCCAGGGGGACAGCAGCCCCAGCATTTT
cdr3_aa: CASSIAPGGQQPQHF

clone_size: once
d_call: TRBD1
v_call: TRBV29-1
j_call: TRBJ2-6
cdr3_nt: TGCAGCGTTGAGGACAGGGGGACAAGGCCCTCTGGGGCCAACGTCCTGACTTTC
cdr3_aa: CSVEDRGTRPSGANVLTF

clone_size: NA
d_call: NA
v_call: TRBV6-1
j_call: TRBJ1-5
cdr3_nt: TGTGCCAGCAGTGAAGGGCAGAATCAGCCCCAGCATTTT
cdr3_aa: CASSEGQNQPQHF

clone_size: NA
d_call: NA
v_call: TRBV7-2
j_call: TRBJ1-5
cdr3_nt: TGTGCCAGCAGCCCGGCGGGGCAGCCCAATCAGCCCCAGCATTTT
cdr3_aa: CASSPAGQPNQPQHF

clone_size: NA
d_call: TRBD1
v_call: TRBV7-2
j_call: TRBJ1-1
cdr3_nt: TGTGCCAGTAGCTTGCAGGGGGCGGTCACTGAAGCTTTCTTT
cdr3_aa: CASSLQGAVTEAFF

clone_size: NA
d_call: TRBD1
v_call: TRBV5-1
j_call: TRBJ2-3
cdr3_nt: TGCGCCAGCAGCTCGACAGGGTTCGGAACAGATACGCAGTATTTT
cdr3_aa: CASSSTGFGTDTQYF

clone_size: NA
d_call: TRBD1
v_call: TRBV19
j_call: TRBJ2-7
cdr3_nt: TGTGCCAGTAGTATAGGAACAGGGGTCTACGAGCAGTACTTC
cdr3_aa: CASSIGTGVYEQYF

clone_size: NA
d_call: NA
v_call: TRBV2
j_call: TRBJ1-5
cdr3_nt: TGTGCCAGCGGGACTTCCTTTAATCAGCCCCAGCATTTT
cdr3_aa: CASGTSFNQPQHF

clone_size: NA
d_call: NA
v_call: TRBV5-1
j_call: TRBJ1-1
cdr3_nt: TGCGCCAGCAGCCCCGGGGGGGGAAACACTGAAGCTTTCTTT
cdr3_aa: CASSPGGGNTEAFF

clone_size: NA
d_call: TRBD1
v_call: TRBV4-1
j_call: TRBJ2-4
cdr3_nt: TGCGCCAGCAGCCAAGAGGAAAGGGGCGTGAGACAGGGCCCTTACCAAAACATTCAGTACTTC
cdr3_aa: CASSQEERGVRQGPYQNIQYF

clone_size: few
d_call: TRBD1
v_call: TRBV11-2
j_call: TRBJ1-1
cdr3_nt: TGTGCCAGCAGCTCGGGACAGGGGGGAGGGGTGAACACTGAAGCTTTCTTT
cdr3_aa: CASSSGQGGGVNTEAFF

clone_size: NA
d_call: NA
v_call: TRBV6-1
j_call: TRBJ1-5
cdr3_nt: TGTGCCAGCAGTGACAGGGGCGAATTGAAGCCCCAGCATTTT
cdr3_aa: CASSDRGELKPQHF

clone_size: NA
d_call: TRBD2
v_call: TRBV27
j_call: TRBJ2-1
cdr3_nt: TGTGCCAGCAGAAGACTAGCCAATGAGCAGTTCTTC
cdr3_aa: CASRRLANEQFF

clone_size: NA
d_call: NA
v_call: TRBV30
j_call: TRBJ2-2
cdr3_nt: TGTGCCTGGAGTGTAAACCGGGACACCGGGGAGCTGTTTTTT
cdr3_aa: CAWSVNRDTGELFF

clone_size: NA
d_call: TRBD2
v_call: TRBV4-1
j_call: TRBJ2-3
cdr3_nt: TGCGCCAGCAGCCTGCGCACTTCAGCGGGGGGGCCAGATACGCAGTATTTT
cdr3_aa: CASSLRTSAGGPDTQYF

clone_size: NA
d_call: TRBD2
v_call: TRBV7-9
j_call: TRBJ2-1
cdr3_nt: TGTTCCAGCAGCTTCCCACTAGCGGGAGTTGGGACCTACAATGAGCAGTTCTTC
cdr3_aa: CSSSFPLAGVGTYNEQFF

clone_size: NA
d_call: NA
v_call: TRBV10-1
j_call: TRBJ2-1
cdr3_nt: TGCGCCAGCAGTCCGAGGGCTGGGAATGAGCAGTTCTTC
cdr3_aa: CASSPRAGNEQFF

clone_size: NA
d_call: NA
v_call: TRBV30
j_call: TRBJ2-2
cdr3_nt: TGTGCCTGCACCGGGACATTAAACACCGGGGAGCTGTTTTTT
cdr3_aa: CACTGTLNTGELFF

clone_size: NA
d_call: TRBD1
v_call: TRBV29-1
j_call: TRBJ1-2
cdr3_nt: TGCAGCGTAGAGACAGGGGGCTATGGCTACACCTTC
cdr3_aa: CSVETGGYGYTF

clone_size: NA
d_call: TRBD1
v_call: TRBV5-1
j_call: TRBJ2-2
cdr3_nt: TGCGCCAGCAGCGATCGCGGTGACAGGGTGGCCGGGGAGCTGTTTTTT
cdr3_aa: CASSDRGDRVAGELFF

clone_size: NA
d_call: TRBD2
v_call: TRBV11-2
j_call: TRBJ2-5
cdr3_nt: TGTGCCAGCCGCAAGTCCCGGACTAGCGGGGAGGGGGTGGGGGAGACCCAGTACTTC
cdr3_aa: CASRKSRTSGEGVGETQYF

clone_size: NA
d_call: NA
v_call: TRBV5-4
j_call: TRBJ1-1
cdr3_nt: TGTGCCAGCAGGAGGGGCGGGGTGAACACTGAAGCTTTCTTT
cdr3_aa: CASRRGGVNTEAFF

clone_size: NA
d_call: NA
v_call: TRBV6-5
j_call: TRBJ1-4
cdr3_nt: TGTGCCAGCAGTTACGGGGGGGCAACTAATGAAAAACTGTTTTTT
cdr3_aa: CASSYGGATNEKLFF

clone_size: NA
d_call: NA
v_call: TRBV27
j_call: TRBJ2-7
cdr3_nt: TGTGCCAGCAGTTTATACGACCCCGGGACAACGAACTACGAGCAGTACTTC
cdr3_aa: CASSLYDPGTTNYEQYF

clone_size: NA
d_call: TRBD2
v_call: TRBV19
j_call: TRBJ2-7
cdr3_nt: TGTGCCAGTAGTCCCGGGGGGGGTTCCTACGAGCAGTACTTC
cdr3_aa: CASSPGGGSYEQYF

clone_size: NA
d_call: TRBD2
v_call: TRBV6-6
j_call: TRBJ2-5
cdr3_nt: TGTGCCAGCACCCTAGCGGGAGGGGGAGGAGAGACCCAGTACTTC
cdr3_aa: CASTLAGGGGETQYF

clone_size: NA
d_call: NA
v_call: TRBV10-3
j_call: TRBJ2-3
cdr3_nt: TGTGCCATCAGTGAGGGACAAAGCACAGATACGCAGTATTTT
cdr3_aa: CAISEGQSTDTQYF

clone_size: NA
d_call: TRBD1
v_call: TRBV28
j_call: TRBJ1-3
cdr3_nt: TGTGCCAGCAGTGGGACAGGTGGACGATCTGGAAACACCATATATTTT
cdr3_aa: CASSGTGGRSGNTIYF

clone_size: NA
d_call: TRBD2
v_call: TRBV4-3
j_call: TRBJ2-1
cdr3_nt: TGCGCCAGCAGCCAAGTAACCCACAGCGGGAGGTTCGACAATGAGCAGTTCTTC
cdr3_aa: CASSQVTHSGRFDNEQFF